This T cell receptor beta chain was obtained from a study of beta chain features in type 1 diabetes. The study, taken as a whole, reports: The naive, central memory and Treg TCRB repertoires showed an apparent similarity that was greater among patients than among healthy donors.

The CDR3 has 18 amino acids. V lost 3 bases, J lost 3 bases, and 23 bases lay in between. Germline values: CDR1 KGHSH, CDR2 LQKENI. On this clone: Its matching antigen is unknown.

Every isolated RNA sample was fully reverse transcribed, so sequencing captured expressed TCRB transcripts. The repertoire was sequenced with immunoSEQ multiplex PCR; TCRdb's copy has only in-frame clones and lacks some. Of about 620,000 clones listed, 15% to 19% are singletons. Sequenced: naive CD4+ T cells from blood. This rearrangement joins TRBV18 to TRBJ1-1, with a weak D call TRBD1 (5 bases). This TCR was recovered from a man younger than 35 in good health. The CDR3, as DNA: TGTGCCAGCTCACCCGCTCCGACGGGGGGTATGGGGGACACTGAAGCTTTCTTT. This translates into CASSPAPTGGMGDTEAFF.